The 3 T cell receptor beta chains in this list originate from one sample, sequenced in a study of blood T cell repertoires in COVID-19. Using immunoSEQ multiplex PCR, the repertoire was profiled, and TCRdb retains in-frame clones only, with some absent. In the table there are some 25,000 clones, under 90% of which are singletons. The sample was peripheral blood. The receptors derive from a man between 65 and 79 years old with acute or convalescent COVID-19.

In this sample, this clone turned up once. The chain carries TRBV19 and TRBJ2-6; the match to TRBD1 covers 7 bases. V trimming: 1 base; J trimming: 3 bases; junction bases outside the gene matches: 3. The CDR3 sequence is 16 residues long. Germline CDR1 is LNHDA and CDR2 is SQIVND (reference sequence). CDR3 region: CASSIGQGYGANVLTF. The CDR3 nucleotides read TGTGCCAGTAGTATAGGACAGGGCTATGGGGCCAACGTCCTGACTTTC.

This rearrangement joins TRBV12-3 or TRBV12-4 to TRBJ2-3; 7 bases are a match to TRBD1. The V gene end was trimmed by 6 bases and the J gene end by 9 bases; junction bases not matched to a gene: 6. The CDR3 runs to 12 residues. This chain's CDR3 is CASRGDRATQYF. For the CDR3, the DNA is TGTGCCAGCAGGGGGGACAGAGCGACGCAGTATTTT.

The chain has TRBV12-5 and TRBJ1-1, with D uncertain. This CDR3 is built from 12 residues. Trimming took off 5 bases at V and 1 base at J, with 5 bases between the two ends. The germline gives CDR1 LGHNT, CDR2 FRNRAP. The CDR3 here is CASGLRNTEAFF. The DNA for the CDR3 is TGTGCTAGTGGTCTGCGGAACACTGAAGCTTTCTTT.